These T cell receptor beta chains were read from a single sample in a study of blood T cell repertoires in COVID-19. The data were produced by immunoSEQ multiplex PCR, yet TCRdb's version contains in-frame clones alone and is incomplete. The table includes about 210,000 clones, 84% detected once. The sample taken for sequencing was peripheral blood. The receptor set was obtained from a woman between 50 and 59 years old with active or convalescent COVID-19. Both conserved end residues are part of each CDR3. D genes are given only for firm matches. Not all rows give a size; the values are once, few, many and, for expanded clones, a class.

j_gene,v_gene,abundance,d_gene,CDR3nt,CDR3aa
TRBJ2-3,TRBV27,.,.,TGTGCCAGCAGTTTCGGGGAGATCACAGATACGCAGTATTTT,CASSFGEITDTQYF
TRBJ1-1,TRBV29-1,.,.,TGCAGCGTTCAGCCGGGACAAGTAAACACTGAAGCTTTCTTT,CSVQPGQVNTEAFF
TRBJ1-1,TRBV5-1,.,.,TGCGCCAGCAGCTTGGGGACGCACGGGATGAACACTGAAGCTTTCTTT,CASSLGTHGMNTEAFF
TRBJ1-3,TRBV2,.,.,TGTGCCAGCAGTCGAGACAGGAAGAACACCATATATTTT,CASSRDRKNTIYF
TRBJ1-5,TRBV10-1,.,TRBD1,TGCGCCAGCAGGAGACAGGGAGTGGAAGGACAGCCCCAGCATTTT,CASRRQGVEGQPQHF
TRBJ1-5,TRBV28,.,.,TGTGCCAGCAGTCGAGTACTATTTACCGGAGGGAGGTTGAATCAGCCCCAGCATTTT,CASSRVLFTGGRLNQPQHF
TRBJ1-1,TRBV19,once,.,TGTGCCAGTAGTGTTAAGACAGTAAAAACTGAAGCTTTCTTT,CASSVKTVKTEAFF
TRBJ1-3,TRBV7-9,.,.,TGTGCCAGCAGCGTAAATCTCGGGTCCTCTGGAAACACCATATATTTT,CASSVNLGSSGNTIYF
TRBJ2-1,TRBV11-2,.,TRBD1,TGTGCCAGCAGCTTAGCAGGGGGCAATGAGCAGTTCTTC,CASSLAGGNEQFF
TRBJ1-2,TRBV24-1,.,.,TGTGCCACCAGTGAGAGTGGAACCGGACAGAAGGGCTACACCTTC,CATSESGTGQKGYTF
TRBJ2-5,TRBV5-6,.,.,TGTGCCAGCAGTTCCTATGAGCGGGCAAAGGGGGAGACCCAGTACTTC,CASSSYERAKGETQYF
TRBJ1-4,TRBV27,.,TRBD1,TGTGCCAGCAGGACAGGGGGCGTCGAAAAACTGTTTTTT,CASRTGGVEKLFF
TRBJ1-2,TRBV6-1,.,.,TGTGCCAGCAGTGAAACGACCCGGGATGGCTACACCTTC,CASSETTRDGYTF
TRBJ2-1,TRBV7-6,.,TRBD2,TGTGCCAGCAGCCCTACTGGACTAGCGGGGGGTAAAGGCTCCTACAATGAGCAGTTCTTC,CASSPTGLAGGKGSYNEQFF
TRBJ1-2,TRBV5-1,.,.,TGCGCCAGCAGCTTGGATTCAGACACTAACTATGGCTACACCTTC,CASSLDSDTNYGYTF
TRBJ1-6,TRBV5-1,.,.,TGCGCCAGCAGCTTGGATACAGGGACGAATTCACCCCTCCACTTT,CASSLDTGTNSPLHF
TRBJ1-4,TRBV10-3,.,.,TGTGCCATCAGTGAGTTGGACAATGGCGAAAAACTGTTTTTT,CAISELDNGEKLFF
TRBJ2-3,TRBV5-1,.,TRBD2,TGCGCCAGCAGCTCGTCGGGACTAGCGGGAACAGATACGCAGTATTTT,CASSSSGLAGTDTQYF
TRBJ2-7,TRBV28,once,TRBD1,TGTGCCAGCAATTTACAGGGGCGGGAGCAGTACTTC,CASNLQGREQYF
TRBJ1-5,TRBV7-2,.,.,TGTGCCAGCAGCTTTGGCTTGAATCAGCCCCAGCATTTT,CASSFGLNQPQHF
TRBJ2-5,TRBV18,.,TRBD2,TGTGCCAGCTCACCCACTAGCGGGGGTATGGAGACCCAGTACTTC,CASSPTSGGMETQYF
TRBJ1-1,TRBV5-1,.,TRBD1,TGCGCCAGCAGCTCGGGACAGGCCGGGGGTACTGAAGCTTTCTTT,CASSSGQAGGTEAFF
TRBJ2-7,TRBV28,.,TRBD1,TGTGCCAGCAGTTTCTGGGGACAGGGGGCGGACGAGCAGTACTTC,CASSFWGQGADEQYF
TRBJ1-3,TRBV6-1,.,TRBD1,TGTGCCAGCAGTGAATTTAGGACAGGGGAAAACACCATATATTTT,CASSEFRTGENTIYF
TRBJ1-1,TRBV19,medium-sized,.,TGTGCCAGTAGTATAGGCGACAGGCCCTACACTGAAGCTTTCTTT,CASSIGDRPYTEAFF
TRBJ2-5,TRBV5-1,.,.,TGCGCCAGCAGGATGGGCAAGGCAGAAGAGACCCAGTACTTC,CASRMGKAEETQYF
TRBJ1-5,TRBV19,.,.,TGTGCCAGTAGTATCTACGACAGGTCGCCGGGACCCCAGCATTTT,CASSIYDRSPGPQHF
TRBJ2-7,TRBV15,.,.,TGTGCCACCAGCCGCTATAGTGGACAGTCCCTCTCCTACGAGCAGTACTTC,CATSRYSGQSLSYEQYF
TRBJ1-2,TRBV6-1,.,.,TGTGCCAGCAGTGAATCGTCGGGGTTGGGGAAGGGCTACACCTTC,CASSESSGLGKGYTF
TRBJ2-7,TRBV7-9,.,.,TGTGCCAGCAGCTTAGGCAGTTACGAGCAGTACTTC,CASSLGSYEQYF
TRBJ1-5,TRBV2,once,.,TGTGCCAGCAGTCCAGGGACTGAACCCACCCCCCAGCATTTT,CASSPGTEPTPQHF
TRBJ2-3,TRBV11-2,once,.,TGTGCCAGCAGCTTAGATCAGCAGGGGTCAGGTACGCAGTATTTT,CASSLDQQGSGTQYF
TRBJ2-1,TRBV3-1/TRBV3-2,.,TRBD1,TGTGCCAGCAGCCGGAGACAGGGTCGGCAGTTCTTC,CASSRRQGRQFF
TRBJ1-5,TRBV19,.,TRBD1,TGTGCCAGTGGACAGGGGACCTACAATCAGCCCCAGCATTTT,CASGQGTYNQPQHF
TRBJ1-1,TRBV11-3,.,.,TGTGCCAGCAGTCGAAGGGGGTTTAAAGACACTGAAGCTTTCTTT,CASSRRGFKDTEAFF
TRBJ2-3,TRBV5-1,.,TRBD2,TGCGCCAGCAGCTGGCGGGACTATAGCACAGATACGCAGTATTTT,CASSWRDYSTDTQYF
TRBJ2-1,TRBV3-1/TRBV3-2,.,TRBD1,TGTGCCAGCAGCCCAGGGACAGGGGGCATCAATGAGCAGTTCTTC,CASSPGTGGINEQFF
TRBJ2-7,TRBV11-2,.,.,TGTGCCAGCAGCTTAGTAGGGGGTTCTTCCTACGAGCAGTACTTC,CASSLVGGSSYEQYF
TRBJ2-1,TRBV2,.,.,TGTGCCAGCAGGTGGGCGGACTATAGTGAGCAGTTCTTC,CASRWADYSEQFF
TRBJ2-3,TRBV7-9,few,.,TGTGCCAGCAGCGGGCGGGTGTCGAATCGGGGCACAGATACGCAGTATTTT,CASSGRVSNRGTDTQYF
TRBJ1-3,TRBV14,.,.,TGTGCCAGCAGCCAAAGTAAGCACAGTTACTCTGGAAACACCATATATTTT,CASSQSKHSYSGNTIYF
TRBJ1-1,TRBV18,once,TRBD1,TGTGCCAGCTCATTTGGACAGGCTGGGAAAGCCGAAGCTTTCTTT,CASSFGQAGKAEAFF